A selection of T cell receptor beta chains follows, all from one sample in a study of cytomegalovirus exposure and HLA in healthy donors. The assay was immunoSEQ multiplex PCR, and TCRdb's table has in-frame clones only and misses some. Seen here are roughly 99,000 clones, approximately 81% observed once, and the top ten hold 2% to 2.5%. Material: PBMCs. The receptors come from a man aged 25 to 45 in good health and CMV-seronegative. The CDR3 runs from the conserved cysteine through the conserved F or W. A D gene is named only where the DNA matches it firmly. Expanded clones are given a class, and other clones once, few, many or no size at all.

d_gene: TRBD1; abundance: .; j_gene: TRBJ2-7; len: 15; v_gene: TRBV25-1; CDR3aa: CASRASETGGYEQYF; CDR3nt: TGTGCCAGCAGGGCCTCGGAGACAGGGGGCTACGAGCAGTACTTC
d_gene: .; abundance: few; j_gene: TRBJ1-4; len: 15; v_gene: TRBV4-1; CDR3aa: CASSQGGHEEEKLFF; CDR3nt: TGCGCCAGCAGCCAAGGAGGCCACGAGGAGGAAAAACTGTTTTTT
d_gene: .; abundance: .; j_gene: TRBJ2-5; len: 13; v_gene: TRBV5-1; CDR3aa: CASSRGRAETQYF; CDR3nt: TGCGCCAGCAGTAGGGGCAGGGCAGAGACCCAGTACTTC
d_gene: .; abundance: .; j_gene: TRBJ2-7; len: 10; v_gene: TRBV28; CDR3aa: CASSHYEQYF; CDR3nt: TGTGCCAGCAGTCATTACGAGCAGTACTTC
d_gene: .; abundance: .; j_gene: TRBJ1-1; len: 14; v_gene: TRBV18; CDR3aa: CASSPDRDNTEAFF; CDR3nt: TGTGCCAGCTCACCAGACAGAGATAACACTGAAGCTTTCTTT
d_gene: .; abundance: .; j_gene: TRBJ1-5; len: 14; v_gene: TRBV30; CDR3aa: CAWSVLGGNQPQHF; CDR3nt: TGTGCCTGGAGTGTCTTGGGGGGGAATCAGCCCCAGCATTTT
d_gene: TRBD1; abundance: .; j_gene: TRBJ2-3; len: 16; v_gene: TRBV6-1; CDR3aa: CASSAQTGKGTDTQYF; CDR3nt: TGTGCCAGCAGTGCCCAGACAGGGAAGGGCACAGATACGCAGTATTTT
d_gene: .; abundance: .; j_gene: TRBJ2-3; len: 13; v_gene: TRBV7-2; CDR3aa: CASSLAFSDTQYF; CDR3nt: TGTGCCAGCAGCTTAGCTTTCTCAGATACGCAGTATTTT
d_gene: TRBD1; abundance: .; j_gene: TRBJ2-7; len: 13; v_gene: TRBV29-1; CDR3aa: CSVPGGTSYEQYF; CDR3nt: TGCAGCGTCCCAGGGGGAACCTCCTACGAGCAGTACTTC
d_gene: .; abundance: .; j_gene: TRBJ2-2; len: 15; v_gene: TRBV7-5; CDR3aa: CARSLPLTGAGELFF; CDR3nt: TGTGCCAGAAGCCTCCCCTTGACAGGGGCCGGGGAGCTGTTTTTT
d_gene: TRBD1; abundance: .; j_gene: TRBJ2-5; len: 14; v_gene: TRBV11-2; CDR3aa: CASSPYRGGETQYF; CDR3nt: TGTGCCAGCAGTCCCTACAGGGGTGGAGAGACCCAGTACTTC
d_gene: .; abundance: once; j_gene: TRBJ2-2; len: 12; v_gene: TRBV5-1; CDR3aa: CASSLTTGELFF; CDR3nt: TGCGCCAGCAGCTTGACGACTGGGGAGCTGTTTTTT
d_gene: .; abundance: once; j_gene: TRBJ2-2; len: 14; v_gene: TRBV30; CDR3aa: CAWSDGTNTGELFF; CDR3nt: TGTGCCTGGAGCGACGGGACGAACACCGGGGAGCTGTTTTTT
d_gene: TRBD2; abundance: .; j_gene: TRBJ2-1; len: 15; v_gene: TRBV7-8; CDR3aa: CASSPTLALRTEQFF; CDR3nt: TGTGCCAGCAGCCCCACACTAGCGCTACGTACTGAGCAGTTCTTC
d_gene: TRBD1; abundance: .; j_gene: TRBJ1-5; len: 12; v_gene: TRBV29-1; CDR3aa: CSVGDRVQPQHF; CDR3nt: TGCAGCGTCGGGGACAGGGTTCAGCCCCAGCATTTT
d_gene: .; abundance: .; j_gene: TRBJ2-2; len: 13; v_gene: TRBV6-1; CDR3aa: CATAVLFSGELFF; CDR3nt: TGTGCCACCGCAGTCTTATTCTCCGGGGAGCTGTTTTTT
d_gene: .; abundance: few; j_gene: TRBJ1-2; len: 15; v_gene: TRBV25-1; CDR3aa: CASSESKTGGYGYTF; CDR3nt: TGTGCCAGCAGTGAATCGAAGACCGGGGGCTATGGCTACACCTTC
d_gene: TRBD1; abundance: .; j_gene: TRBJ1-5; len: 13; v_gene: TRBV29-1; CDR3aa: CSVGDRVGQPQHF; CDR3nt: TGCAGCGTTGGAGACAGGGTAGGTCAGCCCCAGCATTTT
d_gene: .; abundance: .; j_gene: TRBJ2-6; len: 15; v_gene: TRBV2; CDR3aa: CASSEGGTGANVLTF; CDR3nt: TGTGCCAGCAGTGAAGGAGGGACTGGGGCCAACGTCCTGACTTTC
d_gene: TRBD2; abundance: once; j_gene: TRBJ2-7; len: 16; v_gene: TRBV10-2; CDR3aa: CASSGAGLAVGYEQYF; CDR3nt: TGCGCCAGCAGTGGGGCCGGACTAGCGGTAGGGTACGAGCAGTACTTC
d_gene: .; abundance: .; j_gene: TRBJ1-1; len: 12; v_gene: TRBV7-2; CDR3aa: CASSVRGSEAFF; CDR3nt: TGTGCCAGCAGCGTAAGGGGCTCTGAAGCTTTCTTT
d_gene: TRBD2; abundance: once; j_gene: TRBJ2-1; len: 15; v_gene: TRBV7-2; CDR3aa: CASSFPSGDSNEQFF; CDR3nt: TGTGCCAGCAGCTTCCCTAGCGGAGATAGCAATGAGCAGTTCTTC
d_gene: .; abundance: .; j_gene: TRBJ2-7; len: 12; v_gene: TRBV5-7; CDR3aa: CASPVIIHEQYF; CDR3nt: TGTGCCTCCCCGGTGATTATCCACGAGCAGTACTTC
d_gene: .; abundance: few; j_gene: TRBJ1-5; len: 15; v_gene: TRBV6-5; CDR3aa: CASSPDSWGNQPQHF; CDR3nt: TGTGCCAGCAGTCCGGACAGTTGGGGCAATCAGCCCCAGCATTTT
d_gene: .; abundance: .; j_gene: TRBJ1-4; len: 15; v_gene: TRBV7-6; CDR3aa: CASSLPGGIREKLFF; CDR3nt: TGTGCCAGCAGCCTCCCGGGGGGCATTAGGGAAAAACTGTTTTTT
d_gene: .; abundance: .; j_gene: TRBJ2-3; len: 13; v_gene: TRBV30; CDR3aa: CAWSGRGTDTQYF; CDR3nt: TGTGCCTGGAGTGGGCGGGGCACAGATACGCAGTATTTT
d_gene: TRBD1; abundance: .; j_gene: TRBJ1-5; len: 16; v_gene: TRBV4-1; CDR3aa: CASSQGDRVGNQPQHF; CDR3nt: TGCGCCAGCAGCCAGGGGGACAGGGTGGGGAATCAGCCCCAGCATTTT
d_gene: .; abundance: .; j_gene: TRBJ2-1; len: 12; v_gene: TRBV2; CDR3aa: CASSATRNEQFF; CDR3nt: TGTGCCAGCAGTGCGACTAGGAATGAGCAGTTCTTC
d_gene: .; abundance: .; j_gene: TRBJ2-3; len: 16; v_gene: TRBV11-2; CDR3aa: CASSPLSLRYTDTQYF; CDR3nt: TGTGCCAGCAGCCCCCTCTCTCTGCGGTACACAGATACGCAGTATTTT
d_gene: .; abundance: .; j_gene: TRBJ1-1; len: 12; v_gene: TRBV28; CDR3aa: CASSLVRGEAFF; CDR3nt: TGTGCCAGCAGTTTAGTCAGGGGTGAAGCTTTCTTT
d_gene: TRBD1; abundance: .; j_gene: TRBJ2-1; len: 14; v_gene: TRBV29-1; CDR3aa: CSVETGQIYNEQFF; CDR3nt: TGCAGCGTTGAAACGGGACAGATTTACAATGAGCAGTTCTTC
d_gene: TRBD1; abundance: .; j_gene: TRBJ1-5; len: 16; v_gene: TRBV29-1; CDR3aa: CSVLTTGQGGGQPQHF; CDR3nt: TGCAGCGTCTTAACCACGGGACAGGGAGGTGGGCAGCCCCAGCATTTT
d_gene: .; abundance: .; j_gene: TRBJ2-7; len: 11; v_gene: TRBV20-1; CDR3aa: CSAGEGYEQYF; CDR3nt: TGCAGTGCCGGGGAAGGCTACGAGCAGTACTTC
d_gene: TRBD2; abundance: .; j_gene: TRBJ2-7; len: 15; v_gene: TRBV5-1; CDR3aa: CASSWDSGSSYEQYF; CDR3nt: TGCGCCAGCAGCTGGGATAGCGGGAGCTCCTACGAGCAGTACTTC
d_gene: .; abundance: .; j_gene: TRBJ1-3; len: 15; v_gene: TRBV18; CDR3aa: CASSPDISSGNTIYF; CDR3nt: TGTGCCAGCTCACCCGACATCTCCTCTGGAAACACCATATATTTT